This is a list of T cell receptor beta chains from one sample in a study of blood T cell repertoires in COVID-19. Libraries were prepared by immunoSEQ multiplex PCR; TCRdb keeps only in-frame clonotypes and omits some of them. The sample holds approximately 320,000 clones; approximately 85% are singletons and the top ten take approximately 7.5%. Sequencing was carried out using peripheral blood. The receptors shown here come from a human donor in a cohort sampled during active COVID-19. The conserved cysteine and the conserved F or W are not part of the CDR3 here. The order of the fields is V gene, D gene, J gene, CDR3 protein. The D gene is left open where the match is weak.

TRBV7-9	NA	TRBJ2-2	ASSFPGAGEPNTGELF
TRBV9	NA	TRBJ2-7	ASSKRTAPYEQY
TRBV2	TRBD1	TRBJ2-2	ASRGDSDDLRELF
TRBV5-6	TRBD2	TRBJ2-3	ASKGEWGGTDTQY
TRBV28	TRBD1	TRBJ2-2	ASSSLTSGTANTGELF
TRBV11-3	NA	TRBJ1-1	ASSAGQMNTEAF
TRBV19	NA	TRBJ1-2	ASSIGGAGSYGYT
TRBV4-1	NA	TRBJ1-1	ASSPRVEVTEAF
TRBV5-4	NA	TRBJ1-1	ASSSPGTTNTEAF
TRBV25-1	NA	TRBJ1-1	ASSEFVKATEAF
TRBV6-5	TRBD1	TRBJ2-2	ASSSRQGGELF
TRBV11-2	TRBD1	TRBJ1-6	ASSRTGSRNSPLH
TRBV5-5	TRBD1	TRBJ2-7	ASSSLQGVYEQY
TRBV2	TRBD2	TRBJ2-1	ASSVERGNEQF
TRBV2	NA	TRBJ2-7	ASSGTTGTYEQY
TRBV2	NA	TRBJ1-6	ASVSLYNSPLH
TRBV19	TRBD1	TRBJ1-1	ATRQGYTEAF
TRBV7-9	NA	TRBJ1-4	ASSPGTANEKLF
TRBV3-1/TRBV3-2	NA	TRBJ2-3	ASSQDLFVGGRTDTQY
TRBV12-3/TRBV12-4	TRBD1	TRBJ1-2	ASSYTGGGGYT
TRBV7-6	TRBD2	TRBJ2-3	ASSSDSRLAGGYTDTQY
TRBV30	NA	TRBJ1-1	AWSKNTVMNTEAF
TRBV5-1	TRBD1	TRBJ2-7	ASSPGTGGQDEQY
TRBV6-4	NA	TRBJ2-7	ASSVLGALNYEQY
TRBV10-3	NA	TRBJ1-4	AISEEAYEKLF
TRBV5-1	TRBD1	TRBJ1-1	ASSFRGLSTEAF
TRBV5-6	TRBD1	TRBJ2-7	ASSSETGASEQY
TRBV6-5	TRBD1	TRBJ2-3	ASATGKTDTQY
TRBV7-6	NA	TRBJ2-6	AVGGGANVLT
TRBV18	NA	TRBJ2-6	ASSQQATGANVLT
TRBV12-3/TRBV12-4	NA	TRBJ1-2	ASSLSGDYGYT
TRBV30	NA	TRBJ1-1	AWSVQVNTEAF
TRBV18	NA	TRBJ2-4	ASSPKANENIQY
TRBV6-5	NA	TRBJ1-1	ASRGGVSNTEAF
TRBV9	NA	TRBJ1-2	ASSVDSNRGYT
TRBV30	TRBD1	TRBJ1-1	AWRVGQGEFEAF
TRBV4-1	NA	TRBJ2-7	ASSQVGGGTGLEQY
TRBV7-9	NA	TRBJ1-2	ASSLPGSSNYGYT
TRBV2	TRBD2	TRBJ2-2	ASRYRPSGANTGELF
TRBV27	TRBD1	TRBJ2-1	ASSPSRTSGGYNEQF
TRBV29-1	TRBD1	TRBJ1-2	SAGDSPLSYGYT
TRBV6-5	TRBD1	TRBJ1-2	ASSYLGQGANYGYT
TRBV7-9	TRBD1	TRBJ2-1	ASSLWGTGKNEQF
TRBV12-5	NA	TRBJ1-6	ASGRDGRSPLH
TRBV7-3	TRBD2	TRBJ2-1	ASSSRVAGGDEQF
TRBV19	TRBD1	TRBJ1-1	ASSRDRGTEAF
TRBV12-3/TRBV12-4	TRBD1	TRBJ1-1	ASSFDRGQAF